The TCR beta chain described here comes from a study of blood T cell repertoires in COVID-19. The overall study: Sample material is recorded as cDNA or gDNA derived from T cells, B-cell-depleted T cells, or PBMCs.

Germline trimming cut 3 bases from V and 9 bases from J; bases unmatched to any gene: 14. There are 16 residues in the CDR3. Germline CDR1 MGHDK, CDR2 SYGVNS. The method was immunoSEQ multiplex PCR; TCRdb's version includes in-frame clones alone and lacks a portion of them. The data show tens of thousands of clones, with approximately 75% seen just once and 2.5% held by the top ten. Material: peripheral blood. This clonotype was sampled from a woman in her seventies with COVID-19, enrolled during active disease. The gene calls are TRBV25-1 and TRBJ2-1; 7 bases align to TRBD2. Here the CDR3 DNA reads TGTGCCAGCAGTGAGACGGCGGGAGTATTCGTGAGTGAGCAGTTCTTC. The encoded protein is CASSETAGVFVSEQFF. The entire variable domain, with the rest obtained from reference TRBV25-1 and TRBJ2-1, is as follows: EADIYQTPRYLVIGTGKKITLECSQTMGHDKMYWYQQDPGMELHLIHYSYGVNSTEKGDLSSESTVSRIRTEHFPLTLESARPSHTSQYLCASSETAGVFVSEQFFGPGTRLTVL.